These T cell receptor beta chains were read from a single sample in a study of blood T cell repertoires in COVID-19. Method: immunoSEQ multiplex PCR; TCRdb's copy keeps in-frame clones and lacks some. The repertoire holds about 260,000 clones, with around 80% as singletons. The material sequenced was peripheral blood. The receptors stem from a woman older than 75 with acute or convalescent COVID-19. Both conserved end residues are part of each CDR3. The D gene is left open where the match is weak. Rows may omit the clone size; those that give it use once, few, many or a size class.

TRBJ1-3 few TRBV7-2 - TGTGCCAGCAGCTTAAATCAGGGGAAGGCCATATATTTT CASSLNQGKAIYF
TRBJ1-3 once TRBV7-2 - TGTGCCAGCAGCTTTGCACAGGTAGCTGGAAACACCATATATTTT CASSFAQVAGNTIYF
TRBJ2-7 - TRBV18 - TGTGCCAGCTCACCAGCACTCCCTCCTCGGGAGCAGTACTTC CASSPALPPREQYF
TRBJ1-4 - TRBV7-8 TRBD1 TGTGCCAGCACCCTTGGACAGGGGACGACTAATGAAAAACTGTTTTTT CASTLGQGTTNEKLFF
TRBJ2-7 - TRBV2 - TGTGCCAGCAGTGATGATAGGGGCGAGCAGTACTTC CASSDDRGEQYF
TRBJ1-1 - TRBV27 - TGTGCCAGCAGTACCCCGCGACAGCATGAAGCTTTCTTT CASSTPRQHEAFF
TRBJ2-3 - TRBV30 - TGTGCCTGGAGTACCGGTTTCTCCACAGATACGCAGTATTTT CAWSTGFSTDTQYF
TRBJ1-6 - TRBV19 - TGTGCCAGTAGTTTCAGGGGCGGCAATTCACCCCTCCACTTT CASSFRGGNSPLHF
TRBJ2-3 - TRBV4-2 TRBD1 TGTGCCAGCAGCGAAGGGACAGGGACGGGCACAGATACGCAGTATTTT CASSEGTGTGTDTQYF
TRBJ2-1 - TRBV3-1/TRBV3-2 TRBD2 TGTGCCAGCAGCCATCGGACTAGCGGTTACAATGAGCAGTTCTTC CASSHRTSGYNEQFF
TRBJ2-1 - TRBV29-1 TRBD1 TGCAGCGTTGAAGACTTGGGACAGTTCGAGCAGTTCTTC CSVEDLGQFEQFF
TRBJ2-2 - TRBV28 - TGTGCCAGCAGTTTAGCGGGGGCCCTCGCCGGGGAGCTGTTTTTT CASSLAGALAGELFF
TRBJ1-3 - TRBV18 - TGTGCCAGCTCACCCGATGCCTTCGTCGTCGGCTCTGGAAACACCATATATTTT CASSPDAFVVGSGNTIYF
TRBJ1-2 - TRBV19 - TGTGCCAGTAGTATAGTAGGAGGGATCCAGCTCTATGGCTACACCTTC CASSIVGGIQLYGYTF
TRBJ1-2 few TRBV19 - TGTGCCAGTAGTATGGAGGTGACCTATGGCTACACCTTC CASSMEVTYGYTF
TRBJ1-6 - TRBV19 - TGTGCCAGTAGTGGGGGCGACTTCACTCCCCTCCACTTT CASSGGDFTPLHF
TRBJ1-2 - TRBV7-2 - TGTGCCAGCAGTCCTTATTATAACTATGGCTACACCTTC CASSPYYNYGYTF
TRBJ1-2 - TRBV7-2 TRBD1 TGTGCCAGCAGCTTAGGTCAGGGGGTAGGCTATGGCTACACCTTC CASSLGQGVGYGYTF
TRBJ1-5 - TRBV28 - TGTGCCAGCAGTTCGGATGGGCTTAGCAATCAGCCCCAGCATTTT CASSSDGLSNQPQHF
TRBJ1-3 - TRBV15 - TGTGCCACCAGCAGAGATCTTTACTCTGGAAACACCATATATTTT CATSRDLYSGNTIYF
TRBJ2-2 - TRBV18 TRBD2 TGTGCCAGTGGAGCGGGGGGATACACCGGGGAGCTGTTTTTT CASGAGGYTGELFF
TRBJ1-2 - TRBV5-1 TRBD1 TGCGCCAGCAGTTTTGGCGGGACAGGGAGCGCCTATGGCTACACCTTC CASSFGGTGSAYGYTF
TRBJ2-7 once TRBV7-3 - TGTGCCAGCAGCTCTAGCGAGACAGGGACGCACGAGCAGTACTTC CASSSSETGTHEQYF
TRBJ2-4 - TRBV6-2/TRBV6-3 TRBD2 TGTGCCAGCAGCCTAGCGGGAGCTGTCAAAAACATTCAGTACTTC CASSLAGAVKNIQYF
TRBJ1-6 - TRBV5-8 - TGTGCCAGCAGCTTTCAGGGTTCACCCCTCCACTTT CASSFQGSPLHF
TRBJ2-3 - TRBV18 - TGTGCCAGCTCATCAAGCATTGCAGATACGCAGTATTTT CASSSSIADTQYF
TRBJ2-3 - TRBV30 TRBD2 TGTGCCTGGCTAGCGGGAGGGCCTCATACGCAGTATTTT CAWLAGGPHTQYF
TRBJ1-1 - TRBV11-3 - TGTGCCAGCAGCATAAACGGTGGGAACACTGAAGCTTTCTTT CASSINGGNTEAFF
TRBJ1-2 once TRBV9 - TGTGCCAGCAGCTTACAGGCCACCCCACTCTATGGCTACACCTTC CASSLQATPLYGYTF
TRBJ2-3 - TRBV25-1 - TGTGCCAGCAGTGAACCGGGACTGAGCACAGATACGCAGTATTTT CASSEPGLSTDTQYF
TRBJ1-1 - TRBV28 TRBD1 TGTGCCAGCAGTGAGGGACAGACGAACACTGAAGCTTTCTTT CASSEGQTNTEAFF
TRBJ2-3 - TRBV7-9 TRBD2 TGTGCCAGCAGCTTAGGACTAGCGGGAGGGCCTGATACGCAGTATTTT CASSLGLAGGPDTQYF
TRBJ1-1 - TRBV18 - TGTGCCAGCTCACCACCGGCGGGACGGGACACTGAAGCTTTCTTT CASSPPAGRDTEAFF
TRBJ2-7 - TRBV2 TRBD2 TGTGCCAGCAAGTGGGGTAGCGGGGGGAACGAGCAGTACTTC CASKWGSGGNEQYF
TRBJ2-1 once TRBV6-2/TRBV6-3 TRBD2 TGTGCCAGCAGATACGGGTCGGGGGGGCGCGGTGAGCAGTTCTTC CASRYGSGGRGEQFF
TRBJ2-2 - TRBV7-9 TRBD1 TGTGCCACTACAGGGGCTAGGAACACCGGGGAGCTGTTTTTT CATTGARNTGELFF
TRBJ1-6 - TRBV7-2 - TGTGCCAGCAGTCAACAATCACGGGGTGGTTCACCCCTCCACTTT CASSQQSRGGSPLHF
TRBJ1-2 - TRBV9 TRBD1 TGTGCCAGCAGAAATACCGGGACAGGGGGCGGCTACACCTTC CASRNTGTGGGYTF
TRBJ2-7 - TRBV5-1 TRBD1 TGCGCCAGCAGCCCGGACAGGCGCTTGAGGGAGCAGTACTTC CASSPDRRLREQYF
TRBJ2-3 - TRBV18 TRBD1 TGTGCCAGCTCACCGGGCAGGGGGAACACAGATACGCAGTATTTT CASSPGRGNTDTQYF
TRBJ1-3 once TRBV29-1 - TGCAGCGTTGCACCAGGGTGGTCTGGAAACACCATATATTTT CSVAPGWSGNTIYF
TRBJ1-6 - TRBV7-9 - TGTGCCAGCAGCTTAGGACGCGGGGATAATTCACCCCTCCACTTT CASSLGRGDNSPLHF
TRBJ2-7 - TRBV6-5 TRBD2 TGTGCCAGCAGTACAGGGACTAGCGTTCCCTACGAGCAGTACTTC CASSTGTSVPYEQYF
TRBJ2-1 - TRBV5-5 - TGTGCCAGCAGCCTGGACCCGAGCTCCTACAATGAGCAGTTCTTC CASSLDPSSYNEQFF